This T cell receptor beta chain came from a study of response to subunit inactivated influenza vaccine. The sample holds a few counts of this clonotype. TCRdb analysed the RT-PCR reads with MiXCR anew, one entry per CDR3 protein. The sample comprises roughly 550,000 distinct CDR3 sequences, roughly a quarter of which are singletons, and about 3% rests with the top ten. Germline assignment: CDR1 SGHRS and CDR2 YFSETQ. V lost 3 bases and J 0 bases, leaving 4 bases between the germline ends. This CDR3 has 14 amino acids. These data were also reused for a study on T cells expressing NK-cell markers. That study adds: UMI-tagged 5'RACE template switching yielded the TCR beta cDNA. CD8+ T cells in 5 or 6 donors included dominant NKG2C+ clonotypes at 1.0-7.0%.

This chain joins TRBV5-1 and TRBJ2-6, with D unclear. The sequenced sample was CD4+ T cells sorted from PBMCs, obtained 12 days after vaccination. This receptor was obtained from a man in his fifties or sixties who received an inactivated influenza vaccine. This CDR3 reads CASSSDSGANVLTF. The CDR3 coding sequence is TGCGCCAGCAGCTCAGACTCTGGGGCCAACGTCCTGACTTTC.